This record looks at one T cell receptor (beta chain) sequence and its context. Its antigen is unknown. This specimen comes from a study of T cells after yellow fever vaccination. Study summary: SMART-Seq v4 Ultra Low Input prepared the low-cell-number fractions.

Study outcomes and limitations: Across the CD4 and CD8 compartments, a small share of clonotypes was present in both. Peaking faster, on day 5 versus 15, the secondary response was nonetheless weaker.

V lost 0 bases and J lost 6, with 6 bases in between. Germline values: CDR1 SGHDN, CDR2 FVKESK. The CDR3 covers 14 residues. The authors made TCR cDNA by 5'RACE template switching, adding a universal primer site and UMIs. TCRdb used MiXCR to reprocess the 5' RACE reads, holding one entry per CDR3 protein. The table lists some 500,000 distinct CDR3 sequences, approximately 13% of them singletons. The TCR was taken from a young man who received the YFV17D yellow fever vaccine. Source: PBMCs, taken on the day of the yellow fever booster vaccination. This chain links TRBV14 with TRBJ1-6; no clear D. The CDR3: CASSQDRGNSPLHF. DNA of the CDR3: TGTGCCAGCAGCCAAGATCGGGGTAATTCACCCCTCCACTTT.